This T cell receptor beta chain was captured by sequencing in a study of blood T cell repertoires in COVID-19. Whole-study context: From T cells, B-cell-depleted T cells, or PBMCs came the material, which was cDNA or gDNA.

In the original analysis: The authors estimated nucleated cell counts from reference gene primer amplification. Here immunoSEQ multiplex PCR was the method, and the copy in TCRdb shows in-frame clones only, minus some. V and J calls and clone size come straight from that table; D and trimming were deduced from the DNA. Of around 140,000 clones in the sample, around 84% were seen once. This TCR came from a woman aged 80 or over with acute or convalescent COVID-19. Material: peripheral blood.

The CDR3 sequence: CASKGQTDTIYF. The CDR3 DNA follows: TGTGCCAGCAAGGGACAGACTGACACCATATATTTT. The genes are TRBV25-1 and TRBJ1-3; the match to TRBD1 covers 7 bases. The germline CDR1 and CDR2 sequences are MGHDK and SYGVNS. J gave up 8 bases and V 7 bases, and 5 bases lay outside the gene matches. The CDR3 has 12 residues.